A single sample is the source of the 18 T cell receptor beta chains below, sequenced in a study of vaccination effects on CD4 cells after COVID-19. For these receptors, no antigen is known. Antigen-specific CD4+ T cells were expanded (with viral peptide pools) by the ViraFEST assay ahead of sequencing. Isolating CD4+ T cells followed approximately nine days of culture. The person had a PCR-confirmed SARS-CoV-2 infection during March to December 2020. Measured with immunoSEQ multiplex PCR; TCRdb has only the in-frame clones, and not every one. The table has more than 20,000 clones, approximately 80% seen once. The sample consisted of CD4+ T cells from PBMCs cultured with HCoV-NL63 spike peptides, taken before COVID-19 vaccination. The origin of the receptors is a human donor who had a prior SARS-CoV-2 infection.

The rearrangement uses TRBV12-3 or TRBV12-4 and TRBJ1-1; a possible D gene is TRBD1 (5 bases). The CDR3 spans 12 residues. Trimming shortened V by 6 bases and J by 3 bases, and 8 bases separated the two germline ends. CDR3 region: CASRWGYTEAFF. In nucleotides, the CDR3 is TGTGCCAGCAGGTGGGGGTACACTGAAGCTTTCTTT.

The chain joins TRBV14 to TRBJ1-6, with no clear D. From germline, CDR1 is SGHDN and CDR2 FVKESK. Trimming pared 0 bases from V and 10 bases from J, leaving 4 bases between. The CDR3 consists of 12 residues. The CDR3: CASSQDWSPLHF. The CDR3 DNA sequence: TGTGCCAGCAGCCAAGATTGGTCACCCCTCCACTTT.

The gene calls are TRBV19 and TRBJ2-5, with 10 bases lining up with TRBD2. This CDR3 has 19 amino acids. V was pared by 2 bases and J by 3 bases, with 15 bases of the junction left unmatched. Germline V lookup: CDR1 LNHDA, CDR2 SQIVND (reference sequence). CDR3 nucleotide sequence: TGTGCCAGTAGTATATTCGGGCTAGCGGGAGATCTGCAAAAAGAGACCCAGTACTTC. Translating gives CASSIFGLAGDLQKETQYF.

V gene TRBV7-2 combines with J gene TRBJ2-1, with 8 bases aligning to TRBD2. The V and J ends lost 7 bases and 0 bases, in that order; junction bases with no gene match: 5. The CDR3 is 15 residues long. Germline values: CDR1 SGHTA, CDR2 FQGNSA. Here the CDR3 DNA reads TGTGCCAGCACACTAGCGGTAAGCTCCTACAATGAGCAGTTCTTC. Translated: CASTLAVSSYNEQFF.

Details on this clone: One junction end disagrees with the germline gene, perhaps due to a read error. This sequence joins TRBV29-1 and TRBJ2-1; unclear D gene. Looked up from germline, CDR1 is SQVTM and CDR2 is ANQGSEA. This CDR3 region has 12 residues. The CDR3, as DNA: TGCAGCGTTGAAGATCTTTGGGATACCTTACTCTTC. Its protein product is CSVEDLWDTLLF.

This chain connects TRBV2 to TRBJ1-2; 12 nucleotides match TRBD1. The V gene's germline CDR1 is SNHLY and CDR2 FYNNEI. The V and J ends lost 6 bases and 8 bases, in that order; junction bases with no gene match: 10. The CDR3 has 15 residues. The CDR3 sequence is CASRGQGAFLGGYTF. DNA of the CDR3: TGTGCCAGCAGGGGACAGGGGGCGTTTCTTGGCGGCTACACCTTC.

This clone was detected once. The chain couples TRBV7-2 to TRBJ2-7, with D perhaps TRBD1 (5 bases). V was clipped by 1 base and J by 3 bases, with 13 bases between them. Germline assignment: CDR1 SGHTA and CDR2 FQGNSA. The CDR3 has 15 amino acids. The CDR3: CASSLDRLAFYEQYF. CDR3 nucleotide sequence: TGTGCCAGCAGCTTAGACAGGCTTGCGTTCTACGAGCAGTACTTC. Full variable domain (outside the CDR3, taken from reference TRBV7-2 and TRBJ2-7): GAGVSQSPSNKVTEKGKDVELRCDPISGHTALYWYRQSLGQGLEFLIYFQGNSAPDKSGLPSDRFSAERTGGSVSTLTIQRTQQEDSAVYLCASSLDRLAFYEQYFGPGTRLTVT.

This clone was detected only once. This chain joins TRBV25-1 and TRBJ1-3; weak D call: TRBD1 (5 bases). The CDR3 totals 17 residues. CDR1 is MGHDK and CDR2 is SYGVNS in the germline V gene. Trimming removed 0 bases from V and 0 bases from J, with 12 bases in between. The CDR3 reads CASSEYAGRSSGNTIYF. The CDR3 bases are TGTGCCAGCAGTGAATATGCGGGACGCAGCTCTGGAAACACCATATATTTT.

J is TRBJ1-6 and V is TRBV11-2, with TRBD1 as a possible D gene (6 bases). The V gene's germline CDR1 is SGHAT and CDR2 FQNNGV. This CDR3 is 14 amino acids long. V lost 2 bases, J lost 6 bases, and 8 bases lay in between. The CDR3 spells CASSLTGRNSPLHF. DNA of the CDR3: TGTGCCAGCAGCTTAACAGGGCGTAATTCACCCCTCCACTTT.

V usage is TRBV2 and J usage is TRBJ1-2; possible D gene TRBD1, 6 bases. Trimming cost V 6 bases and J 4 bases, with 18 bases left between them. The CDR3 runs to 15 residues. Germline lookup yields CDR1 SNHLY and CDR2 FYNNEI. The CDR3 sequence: CASRPGGPIVYGYTF. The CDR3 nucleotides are TGTGCCAGCAGGCCGGGGGGGCCCATAGTCTATGGCTACACCTTC.

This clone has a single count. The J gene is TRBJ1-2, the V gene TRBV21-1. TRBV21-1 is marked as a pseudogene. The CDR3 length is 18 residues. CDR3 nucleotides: TGTGCCAGCAGCAAAGATGTAAGGGGGGGGAGGACTAACTATGGCTACACCTTC. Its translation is CASSKDVRGGRTNYGYTF.

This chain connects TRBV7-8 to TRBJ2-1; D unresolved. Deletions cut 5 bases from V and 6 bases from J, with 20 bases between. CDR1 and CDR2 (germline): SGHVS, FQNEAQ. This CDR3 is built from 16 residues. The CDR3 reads CASSELYASTVNEQFF. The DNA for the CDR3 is TGTGCCAGCAGCGAACTCTATGCTAGTACAGTCAATGAGCAGTTCTTC.

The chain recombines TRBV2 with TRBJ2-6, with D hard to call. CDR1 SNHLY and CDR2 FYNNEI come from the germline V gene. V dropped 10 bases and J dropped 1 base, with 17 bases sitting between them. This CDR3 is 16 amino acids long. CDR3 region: CATRGGVGSGANVLTF. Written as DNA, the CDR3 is TGTGCCACCCGAGGCGGTGTGGGGTCTGGGGCCAACGTCCTGACTTTC.

CDR3 in DNA: TGTGCCAGCAGCTTAAATAGCAATCAGCCCCAGCATTTT. Amino acids: CASSLNSNQPQHF. The rearrangement joins TRBV7-3 to TRBJ1-5; D is undetermined. CDR3 length equals 13 residues. V lost 1 base and J lost 0, with 1 base in between. The germline V gene has CDR1 SGHTA and CDR2 FQGTGA.

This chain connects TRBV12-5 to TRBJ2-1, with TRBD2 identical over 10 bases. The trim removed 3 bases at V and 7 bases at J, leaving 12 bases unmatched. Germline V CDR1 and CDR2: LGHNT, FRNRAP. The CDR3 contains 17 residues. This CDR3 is CASGFSLLAGLGNEQFF. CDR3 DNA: TGTGCTAGTGGTTTTTCCTTACTAGCGGGATTAGGTAATGAGCAGTTCTTC.

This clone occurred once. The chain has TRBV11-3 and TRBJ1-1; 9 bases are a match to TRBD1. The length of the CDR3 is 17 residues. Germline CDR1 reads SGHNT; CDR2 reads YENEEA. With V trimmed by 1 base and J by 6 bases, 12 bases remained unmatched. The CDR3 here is CASSLGGYGTGSSEAFF. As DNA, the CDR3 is TGTGCCAGCAGCTTAGGGGGTTACGGGACAGGGTCGTCTGAAGCTTTCTTT.

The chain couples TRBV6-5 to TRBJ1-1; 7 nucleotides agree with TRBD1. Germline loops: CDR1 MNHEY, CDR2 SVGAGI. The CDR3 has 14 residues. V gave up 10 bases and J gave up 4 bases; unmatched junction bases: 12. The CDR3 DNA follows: TGTGCCACCCTACCAACAGGGGTACGCACTGAAGCTTTCTTT. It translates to CATLPTGVRTEAFF.

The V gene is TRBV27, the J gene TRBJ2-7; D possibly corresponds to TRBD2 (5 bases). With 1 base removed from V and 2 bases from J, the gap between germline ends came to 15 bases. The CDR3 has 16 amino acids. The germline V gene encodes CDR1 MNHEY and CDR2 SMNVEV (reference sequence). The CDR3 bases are TGTGCCAGCAGTTTATTAGCCGGGGTGGTCCCCTACGAGCAGTACTTC. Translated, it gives CASSLLAGVVPYEQYF.